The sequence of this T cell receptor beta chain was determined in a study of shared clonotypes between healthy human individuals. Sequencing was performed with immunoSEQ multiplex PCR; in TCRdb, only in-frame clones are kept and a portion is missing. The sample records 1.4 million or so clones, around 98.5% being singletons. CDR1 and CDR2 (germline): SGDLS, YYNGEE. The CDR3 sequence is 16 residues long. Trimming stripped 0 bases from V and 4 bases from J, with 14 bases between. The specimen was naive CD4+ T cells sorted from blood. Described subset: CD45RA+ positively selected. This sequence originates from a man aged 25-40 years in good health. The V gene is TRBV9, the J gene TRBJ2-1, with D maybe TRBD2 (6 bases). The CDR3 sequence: CASSVASPGGYNEQFF. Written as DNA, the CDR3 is TGTGCCAGCAGCGTAGCGTCACCCGGGGGTTACAATGAGCAGTTCTTC. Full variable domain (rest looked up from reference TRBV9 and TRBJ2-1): DSGVTQTPKHLITATGQRVTLRCSPRSGDLSVYWYQQSLDQGLQFLIQYYNGEERAKGNILERFSAQQFPDLHSELNLSSLELGDSALYFCASSVASPGGYNEQFFGPGTRLTVL.